This T cell receptor beta chain was recovered during a study of blood T cell repertoires in COVID-19. For the study at large: T cells, B-cell-depleted T cells, or PBMCs provided the cDNA or gDNA that served as material.

The assay was immunoSEQ multiplex PCR, and TCRdb's table has in-frame clones only and misses some. The table records 200,000 to 300,000 clones, about 90% of them present only once. The germline CDR1 and CDR2 sequences are SGDLS and YYNGEE. Trimming at V came to 4 bases and at J to 6 bases, leaving 3 bases not matched to a gene. This CDR3 region has 13 residues. This clone has a handful of counts. This receptor was taken from a woman aged 45 to 65 with acute or convalescent COVID-19. The chain employs TRBV9 and TRBJ2-1, with 8 bases fitting TRBD1. Material for sequencing was peripheral blood. Written as DNA, the CDR3 is TGTGCCAGCAGCTACGGACAGGGCAATGAGCAGTTCTTC. Its protein product is CASSYGQGNEQFF.